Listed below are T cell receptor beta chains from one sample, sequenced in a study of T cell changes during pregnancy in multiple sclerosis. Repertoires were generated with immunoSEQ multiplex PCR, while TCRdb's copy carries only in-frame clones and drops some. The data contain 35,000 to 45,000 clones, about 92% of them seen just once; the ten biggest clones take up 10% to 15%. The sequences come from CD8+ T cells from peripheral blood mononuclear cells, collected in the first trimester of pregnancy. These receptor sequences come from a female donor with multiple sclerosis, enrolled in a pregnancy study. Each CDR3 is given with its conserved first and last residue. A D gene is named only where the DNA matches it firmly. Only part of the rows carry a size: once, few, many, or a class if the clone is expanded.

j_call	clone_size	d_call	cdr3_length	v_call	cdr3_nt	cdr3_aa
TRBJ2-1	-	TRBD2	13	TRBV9	TGTGCCAGCAGCGTAGGGTCGGGGGGTGAGCAGTTCTTC	CASSVGSGGEQFF
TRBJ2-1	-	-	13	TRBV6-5	TGTGCCAGCGCGGCGGGGACCTACAATGAGCAGTTCTTC	CASAAGTYNEQFF
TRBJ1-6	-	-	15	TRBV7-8	TGTGCCAGCAGCTTAGGACAGTCCAGGGGTTCACCCCTCCACTTT	CASSLGQSRGSPLHF
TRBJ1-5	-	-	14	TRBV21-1	TGTGCCAGCAGGGACAGGGCGTCCTATCAGCCCCAGCATTTT	CASRDRASYQPQHF
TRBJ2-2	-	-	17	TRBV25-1	TGTGCCAGCAGTGGACTTGATACAGGAGCTTACACCGGGGAGCTGTTTTTT	CASSGLDTGAYTGELFF
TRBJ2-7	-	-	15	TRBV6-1	TGTGCCAGCAGTGAAAGCAGGGGCAGCTCCTACGAGCAGTACTTC	CASSESRGSSYEQYF
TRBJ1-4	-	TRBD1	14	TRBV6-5	TGTGCCAGCAGCACAACAGGGGGCAGAGAAAAACTGTTTTTT	CASSTTGGREKLFF
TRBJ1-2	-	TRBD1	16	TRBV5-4	TGTGCCAGCAGCTTGGCTTCTTCGTGGACAGGGACTGGCTACACCTTC	CASSLASSWTGTGYTF
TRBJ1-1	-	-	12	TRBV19	TGTGCCAGTAGTATGGGGGGCACTGAAGCTTTCTTT	CASSMGGTEAFF
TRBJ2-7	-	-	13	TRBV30	TGTGCCTGGAGTGTAACAACCTCCTACGAGCAGTACTTC	CAWSVTTSYEQYF
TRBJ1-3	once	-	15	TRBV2	TGTGCCAGCAGTGATTCCCGCAGGGTGGGAAACACCATATATTTT	CASSDSRRVGNTIYF
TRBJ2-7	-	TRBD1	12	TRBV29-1	TGCAGCGTTGGGGGACAGGGTAGCGAGCAGTACTTC	CSVGGQGSEQYF
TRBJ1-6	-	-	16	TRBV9	TGTGCCAGCAGCTCAACAGGGAGCTCCTATAATTCACCCCTCCACTTT	CASSSTGSSYNSPLHF
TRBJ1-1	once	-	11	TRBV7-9	TGTGCCAGCAGATCACAGGTTGAAGCTTTCTTT	CASRSQVEAFF
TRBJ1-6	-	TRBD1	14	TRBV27	TGTGCCAGCGGCGTGGACAGGGCGGACTCACCCCTCCACTTT	CASGVDRADSPLHF
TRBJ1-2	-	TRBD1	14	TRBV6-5	TGTGCCAGCAGTGACACAGGGGGTCATAATGGCTACACCTTC	CASSDTGGHNGYTF